This T cell receptor beta chain originates from a study of blood T cell repertoires in COVID-19. V lost 2 bases to trimming and J lost 0 bases; unmatched junction nucleotides: 1. The germline V gene has CDR1 SGHRS and CDR2 YFSETQ. The CDR3 runs 15 residues. The assay was immunoSEQ multiplex PCR, and TCRdb's table has in-frame clones only and misses some. Among hundreds of thousands of clones, 75% to 90% were seen once, and the ten largest hold approximately 1%. The sequenced sample was PBMCs or T cells enriched from blood (not recorded which). The sequence was obtained from a man younger than 30 who had recovered from COVID-19. V gene TRBV5-1 combines with J gene TRBJ1-4; 7 positions agree with TRBD1. In nucleotides, the CDR3 is TGCGCCAGCAGCTTAGGGACAGCAACTAATGAAAAACTGTTTTTT. This translates into CASSLGTATNEKLFF.